This is a list of T cell receptor beta chains from one sample in a study of blood T cell repertoires in COVID-19. Profiling relied on immunoSEQ multiplex PCR, and the TCRdb table lists in-frame clones only, not all of them. The profile shows 250,000 or so clones, about 82% of them singletons. Material for sequencing was peripheral blood. These receptors were obtained from an elderly man with acute or convalescent COVID-19. Each CDR3 is given with its conserved first and last residue. D genes are given only for firm matches. Only part of the rows carry a size: once, few, many, or a class if the clone is expanded.

v_gene	abundance	d_gene	j_gene	CDR3nt	CDR3aa
TRBV27	-	-	TRBJ1-2	TGTGCCAGCAAGGGGGCTAACTATGGCTACACCTTC	CASKGANYGYTF
TRBV24-1	few	-	TRBJ2-3	TGTGCCACCAGTGATTTTTCAGGGTATGGGATGAGAGGCACAGATACGCAGTATTTT	CATSDFSGYGMRGTDTQYF
TRBV3-1/TRBV3-2	-	TRBD2	TRBJ2-1	TGTGCCAGCAGCCAAGATGTACTAGCGGGATCCTACAATGAGCAGTTCTTC	CASSQDVLAGSYNEQFF
TRBV3-1/TRBV3-2	-	-	TRBJ1-3	TGTGCCAGCAGCCCTTGGGGGGATGGTCCTGGAAACACCATATATTTT	CASSPWGDGPGNTIYF
TRBV5-4	-	TRBD1	TRBJ2-1	TGTGCCAGCAGCTTAAGTGGAGGACAGGGATACAATGAGCAGTTCTTC	CASSLSGGQGYNEQFF
TRBV6-2/TRBV6-3	few	-	TRBJ1-1	TGTGCCAGCAGTTACCCAATTAACGGGGTAGGTCGGAACACTGAAGCTTTCTTT	CASSYPINGVGRNTEAFF
TRBV29-1	-	TRBD2	TRBJ2-7	TGCAGCGCGGGGAGCGGGGGCCCCTCCGAGCAGTACTTC	CSAGSGGPSEQYF
TRBV2	-	TRBD1	TRBJ2-5	TGTGCCAGTGGGGGATTCCGGGACAGACAAGAGACCCAGTACTTC	CASGGFRDRQETQYF
TRBV2	-	TRBD2	TRBJ2-1	TGTGCCAGCAGTCTACTAGCGGGAGCTCGGAATGAGCAGTTCTTC	CASSLLAGARNEQFF
TRBV6-2/TRBV6-3	few	-	TRBJ2-7	TGTGCCAGCAGTTACTATCAGGGACTTTCCTACGAGCAGTACTTC	CASSYYQGLSYEQYF
TRBV6-5	-	-	TRBJ1-5	TGTGCCAGCAGTTCTCACTCCACGGGGAGCGGGCAGCCCCAGCATTTT	CASSSHSTGSGQPQHF
TRBV5-5	-	TRBD1	TRBJ1-1	TGTGCCAGCAGCTTGGTGGGACAGGGTAACACTGAAGCTTTCTTT	CASSLVGQGNTEAFF
TRBV25-1	-	-	TRBJ1-1	TGTGCCAGCAGTCGGCGGGAAGGGCTGAACACTGAAGCTTTCTTT	CASSRREGLNTEAFF
TRBV28	-	-	TRBJ2-7	TGTGCCAGCAGTTTAGGCGGGGGCAGCTCCTACGAGCAGTACTTC	CASSLGGGSSYEQYF
TRBV7-6	-	-	TRBJ1-4	TGTGCCAGCAGCTTCGGTGTTCAGGGGTTTGACGAAAAACTGTTTTTT	CASSFGVQGFDEKLFF
TRBV5-1	few	TRBD2	TRBJ2-2	TGCGCCAGCAGGTCCTTAGCGGGTCAAGGCACCGGGGAGCTGTTTTTT	CASRSLAGQGTGELFF
TRBV5-1	once	-	TRBJ2-3	TGCGCCAGCAGCTGGCAGGGGCAGGGCACAGATACGCAGTATTTT	CASSWQGQGTDTQYF
TRBV19	once	-	TRBJ2-3	TGTGCCAGTACCTTTAGACAGTCTTCCACAGATACGCAGTATTTT	CASTFRQSSTDTQYF
TRBV12-5	-	TRBD1	TRBJ1-2	TGTGCTAGTGGGGGCAAGACAGGGGCTGGCTACACCTTC	CASGGKTGAGYTF
TRBV5-1	-	-	TRBJ2-2	TGCGCCAGCAGCTTGGCTACCGGGGAGCTGTTTTTT	CASSLATGELFF
TRBV19	few	-	TRBJ2-1	TGTGCCAGTAGTATAGGCAGGGATCGTCTCCATGAGCAGTTCTTC	CASSIGRDRLHEQFF
TRBV28	-	-	TRBJ1-5	TGTGCCAGCAGTTTATCAGGTATCAATCAGCCCCAGCATTTT	CASSLSGINQPQHF
TRBV3-1/TRBV3-2	-	TRBD1	TRBJ1-3	TGTGCCAGCAGTTCCCTGGGACAGAACTCTGGAAACACCATATATTTT	CASSSLGQNSGNTIYF
TRBV29-1	-	-	TRBJ1-1	TGCAGCGTGAAGGGGGTGTTGAACACTGAAGCTTTCTTT	CSVKGVLNTEAFF
TRBV28	-	-	TRBJ1-5	TGTGCCAGCCCACCATCTGGGACACCTCTCTATAGCAATCAGCCCCAGCATTTT	CASPPSGTPLYSNQPQHF
TRBV27	-	TRBD2	TRBJ2-5	TGTGCCAGCAGTTCACCCCGACTAGCGGGAGGGGTAGAGACCCAGTACTTC	CASSSPRLAGGVETQYF
TRBV6-2/TRBV6-3	-	TRBD2	TRBJ2-3	TGTGCCAGCAGTTACCTGGTAGCGGGGGTGACGGTGCAGTATTTT	CASSYLVAGVTVQYF
TRBV7-2	few	TRBD1	TRBJ1-2	TGTGCCAGCAGCTTAAGAGGGGACAGTAGTTCTGGCTACACCTTC	CASSLRGDSSSGYTF
TRBV5-5	-	-	TRBJ1-2	TGTGCCAGCACCCCCGGTCCCTACGCTAACTATGGCTACACCTTC	CASTPGPYANYGYTF
TRBV11-2	-	-	TRBJ1-5	TGTGCCAGCACCCGGTCCCCAGGTCAGCCCCAGCATTTT	CASTRSPGQPQHF
TRBV5-4	once	-	TRBJ1-2	TGTGCCAGCAGCTCGGCCGGGGGAGGCTATGGCTACACCTTC	CASSSAGGGYGYTF
TRBV9	few	TRBD2	TRBJ2-5	TGTGCCAGCAGCGTAGGATTGACTAGCGGGGGCGAGACCCAGTACTTC	CASSVGLTSGGETQYF
TRBV27	-	-	TRBJ1-2	TGTGCCAGCAGTGCAAACGGTCCCCGGACAGCCCTTAACTATGGCTACACCTTC	CASSANGPRTALNYGYTF
TRBV19	-	TRBD2	TRBJ2-2	TGTGCCAGTAGTATGGACGCGGGGGTGACCGGGGAGCTGTTTTTT	CASSMDAGVTGELFF
TRBV5-6	-	TRBD2	TRBJ2-3	TGTGCCAGCAGCGCGCTCAGCGGGAGTATCACAGATACGCAGTATTTT	CASSALSGSITDTQYF
TRBV5-1	many	TRBD1	TRBJ1-1	TGCGCCAGCAGCCTGACAGGGGAGAACACTGAAGCTTTCTTT	CASSLTGENTEAFF
TRBV5-1	-	TRBD1	TRBJ2-3	TGCGCCAGCAGCCCGACAGGGCCAGGGACAGATACGCAGTATTTT	CASSPTGPGTDTQYF
TRBV3-1/TRBV3-2	-	-	TRBJ1-3	TGTGCCAGCACCCGAGGGAGCTCTGGAAACACCATATATTTT	CASTRGSSGNTIYF
TRBV2	once	-	TRBJ1-6	TGTGCCAGCAGTGGTGCACAGAGCGGCTCACCCCTCCACTTT	CASSGAQSGSPLHF
TRBV20-1	once	TRBD2	TRBJ2-5	TGCAGTGCTAGTGTTAGCGGGAGAGGGGGCAGGGGGGAGACCCAGTACTTC	CSASVSGRGGRGETQYF
TRBV7-2	-	-	TRBJ1-3	TGTGCCACCGGAGGACCAGTTTTCTCTGGAAACACCATATATTTT	CATGGPVFSGNTIYF
TRBV4-2	-	-	TRBJ1-2	TGTGCCAGCAGCCAAGAGGAGAGCAGCTTATATGGCTACACCTTC	CASSQEESSLYGYTF
TRBV6-2/TRBV6-3	-	TRBD1	TRBJ1-1	TGTGCCAGCAGTTATGACAGGGGATTGGCTGAAGCTTTCTTT	CASSYDRGLAEAFF
TRBV19	-	-	TRBJ2-5	TGTGCCAGTAGGGTACGGGGCCAAGAGACCCAGTACTTC	CASRVRGQETQYF
TRBV3-1/TRBV3-2	-	-	TRBJ1-1	TGTGCCAGCAGCCCACGCATAGGGGGGAACACTGAAGCTTTCTTT	CASSPRIGGNTEAFF
TRBV5-1	-	-	TRBJ2-2	TGCGCCAGCAGCTTGGCCGAGACAGCCAACACCGGGGAGCTGTTTTTT	CASSLAETANTGELFF
TRBV28	-	-	TRBJ1-6	TGTGCCAGCAGGCGGAGCTCCTATAATTCACCCCTCCACTTT	CASRRSSYNSPLHF
TRBV19	-	TRBD1	TRBJ1-5	TGTGCCAGTAGCAAATTCGGACAGGCGAATCAGCCCCAGCATTTT	CASSKFGQANQPQHF
TRBV11-3	-	TRBD2	TRBJ2-1	TGTGCCAGCAGCTTAGGGACTAGCCGTGACAATGAGCAGTTCTTC	CASSLGTSRDNEQFF
TRBV5-6	once	TRBD1	TRBJ1-4	TGTGCCAGCAGCCTGACAGGGGGGAAACTGTTTTTT	CASSLTGGKLFF
TRBV7-2	-	TRBD1	TRBJ2-7	TGTGCCAGCAGCCCAGGACAGGGATACGAGCAGTACTTC	CASSPGQGYEQYF
TRBV3-1/TRBV3-2	-	-	TRBJ1-2	TGTGCCAGCAGCCCGCAGGGTAACTATGGCTACACCTTC	CASSPQGNYGYTF
TRBV5-1	-	-	TRBJ2-1	TGCGCCAGCAAGGTCGACACCGTGAACAATGAGCAGTTCTTC	CASKVDTVNNEQFF
TRBV18	-	-	TRBJ2-5	TGTGCCAGCTCACCTCCAGCGAGGGAGACCCAGTACTTC	CASSPPARETQYF
TRBV13	few	-	TRBJ2-3	TGTGCCAGCAGCTTGGGCGGGTTCACAGATACGCAGTATTTT	CASSLGGFTDTQYF